Following are 21 T cell receptor beta chains from one sample sequenced in a study of shared T cell receptors in the human thymus. Repertoires were generated with immunoSEQ multiplex PCR, while TCRdb's copy carries only in-frame clones and drops some. The sample contains 600,000 or so clones, over 75% of which appear only once. This same sample was also part of a study on human thymus T cells.

The sequencing sample was made of thymocytes. These receptors were obtained from a boy in the first two years of life with a congenital heart defect.

Here the CDR3 reads CASSLDSPYEQYF. The CDR3 DNA reads as TGTGCCAGTAGTCTGGACAGCCCCTACGAGCAGTACTTC. The chain links TRBV19 to TRBJ2-7; perhaps TRBD1 as D (6 bases). The CDR3 has 13 amino acids. Germline loops: CDR1 LNHDA, CDR2 SQIVND (reference sequence). The ends were cut back, 5 bases at V and 2 bases at J, with 10 bases in the middle.

V is TRBV6-5 and J is TRBJ2-5, with 9 bases lining up with TRBD2. Germline V gives CDR1 MNHEY, CDR2 SVGAGI. V shed 6 bases, J shed 9 bases, and the junction held 14 bases outside the gene matches. The CDR3 spans 15 residues. The CDR3 loop is CASSLRSSGVGAQYF. The DNA for the CDR3 is TGTGCCAGCAGCCTCCGGTCTAGCGGGGTAGGGGCCCAGTACTTC.

The chain joins TRBV19 to TRBJ2-1, with 8 bases aligning to TRBD2. Unmatched junction bases numbered 12, after V lost 7 bases and J lost 4 bases. The CDR3 contains 16 residues. Germline loops: CDR1 LNHDA, CDR2 SQIVND (reference sequence). CDR3 sequence: CASIQGGGRNYNEQFF. The DNA of the CDR3 is TGTGCCAGTATTCAGGGCGGGGGGCGAAATTACAATGAGCAGTTCTTC.

This clone has a single count. This chain links TRBV6-6 with TRBJ1-2; TRBD1 aligns across 8 bases. CDR1 and CDR2 from the germline V gene are MNHNY and SVGAGI (reference sequence). Germline trimming cut 5 bases from V and 0 bases from J; bases unmatched to any gene: 2. The CDR3 is 14 amino acids. The CDR3 DNA reads as TGTGCCAGCAGTGGGACAGGAGCTAACTATGGCTACACCTTC. Translation gives CASSGTGANYGYTF.

A note on this clone: Other DNA sequences in this specimen translate into the identical CDR3. This chain connects TRBV4-3 to TRBJ1-5, with a tentative D call TRBD1 (5 bases). The CDR3 is 15 residues long. Germline V gene sequence: CDR1 LGHNA, CDR2 YSLEER. The ends were cut back, 0 bases at V and 3 bases at J, with 9 bases in the middle. The chain's CDR3 is CASSQDGAVNQPQHF. CDR3 nucleotides: TGCGCCAGCAGCCAAGATGGGGCAGTCAATCAGCCCCAGCATTTT.

The genes are TRBV30 and TRBJ1-3; 7 positions agree with TRBD1. The V and J ends lost 3 bases and 4 bases, in that order; junction bases with no gene match: 12. CDR3 length equals 16 residues. The germline V gene encodes CDR1 GTSNPN and CDR2 SVGIG (reference sequence). CDR3 residues: CAWRDLQGRRGNTIYF. The CDR3 bases are TGTGCCTGGAGGGACCTACAGGGGCGGCGAGGAAACACCATATATTTT.

The chain recombines TRBV28 with TRBJ2-1, with TRBD2 identical over 8 bases. The CDR3 has 16 amino acids. From germline, CDR1 is MDHEN and CDR2 SYDVKM. J was trimmed by 7 bases and V by 4 bases; bases with no gene match: 12. DNA of the CDR3: TGTGCCAGCAGTTCCGTGAGAGCGGGAGTCTTGAATGAGCAGTTCTTC. Encoded protein: CASSSVRAGVLNEQFF.

This chain links TRBV5-1 with TRBJ2-1; D possibly corresponds to TRBD2 (6 bases). V lost 0 bases and J 5 bases, leaving 24 bases between the germline ends. The CDR3 sequence is 19 residues long. Germline assignment: CDR1 SGHRS and CDR2 YFSETQ. The CDR3 loop is CASSLAPIFLAYSDNEQFF. In DNA, the CDR3 is TGCGCCAGCAGCTTGGCCCCTATCTTTCTAGCGTATTCCGACAATGAGCAGTTCTTC. Full variable domain (missing parts from reference TRBV5-1 and TRBJ2-1): KAGVTQTPRYLIKTRGQQVTLSCSPISGHRSVSWYQQTPGQGLQFLFEYFSETQRNKGNFPGRFSGRQFSNSRSEMNVSTLELGDSALYLCASSLAPIFLAYSDNEQFFGPGTRLTVL.

The CDR3 region has the DNA TGTGCCAGCACCAGGCCCCCGACAGGGATCTATGGCTACACCTTC. It is translated as CASTRPPTGIYGYTF. This chain links TRBV28 with TRBJ1-2; 7 positions match TRBD1. The junction had 12 bases not matched to a gene; V was cut back by 7 bases and J by 4 bases. Per the germline V gene, CDR1 is MDHEN and CDR2 is SYDVKM. This CDR3 has 15 residues.

CDR3: CASSGGGLAGTQYF. The CDR3 DNA is TGTGCCAGCAGTGGGGGAGGACTAGCTGGGACCCAGTACTTC. The chain combines TRBV6-1 with TRBJ2-5; 8 bases are a match to TRBD2. V was clipped by 4 bases and J by 7 bases; unmatched bases: 8. The CDR3 totals 14 residues. Per the germline V gene, CDR1 is MNHNS and CDR2 is SASEGT.

V and J are TRBV4-3 and TRBJ2-1, with 7 bases aligning to TRBD2. This CDR3 comprises 16 residues. The germline V gene has CDR1 LGHNA and CDR2 YSLEER. Trimming at V came to 5 bases and at J to 3 bases, leaving 10 bases not matched to a gene. DNA of the CDR3: TGCGCCAGCAGCGCTTGCCGGGACTACTACTACAATGAGCAGTTCTTC. Translated: CASSACRDYYYNEQFF.

V usage is TRBV2 and J usage is TRBJ2-5; D remains ambiguous. Germline values: CDR1 SNHLY, CDR2 FYNNEI. The CDR3 extends over 10 amino acids. V was trimmed by 8 bases and J by 5 bases, leaving 6 bases between them. Here the CDR3 reads CASESETQYF. In DNA form, the CDR3 reads TGTGCCAGCGAGTCGGAGACCCAGTACTTC.

This clone showed up just once. J is TRBJ2-1 and V is TRBV11-3, with 12 bases aligning to TRBD2. The germline gives CDR1 SGHNT, CDR2 YENEEA. J was trimmed by 4 bases and V by 0 bases; bases with no gene match: 7. This CDR3 has 18 amino acids. CDR3 region: CASSLEGASGGDYNEQFF. The CDR3 coding sequence is TGTGCCAGCAGCTTAGAAGGGGCTAGCGGGGGGGATTACAATGAGCAGTTCTTC. Drawing the rest from reference TRBV11-3 and TRBJ2-1, the complete variable domain is EAGVVQSPRYKIIEKKQPVAFWCNPISGHNTLYWYLQNLGQGPELLIRYENEEAVDDSQLPKDRFSAERLKGVDSTLKIQPAELGDSAVYLCASSLEGASGGDYNEQFFGPGTRLTVL.

This chain links TRBV6-5 with TRBJ1-1; 12 positions agree with TRBD1. The CDR3 contains 15 residues. The trim removed 1 base at V and 4 bases at J, leaving 1 base unmatched. The germline V gene has CDR1 MNHEY and CDR2 SVGAGI. The CDR3 DNA reads TGTGCCAGCAGTTACTTGGGACAGGGGGCCACTGAAGCTTTCTTT. Protein sequence: CASSYLGQGATEAFF.

This chain uses TRBV6-5 with TRBJ1-1; 8 nucleotides agree with TRBD1. Germline V gives CDR1 MNHEY, CDR2 SVGAGI. The CDR3 length is 16 residues. Germline trimming cut 2 bases from V and 3 bases from J; bases unmatched to any gene: 8. CDR3 in amino acids: CASSYPGQGGDTEAFF. The CDR3 region has the DNA TGTGCCAGCAGTTACCCCGGACAGGGAGGCGACACTGAAGCTTTCTTT.

The J gene is TRBJ1-1, the V gene TRBV7-4; the D gene is possibly TRBD1 (5 bases). CDR3 length equals 16 residues. CDR1 is SGHVT and CDR2 is SQSDAQ in the germline V gene. Trimming pared 4 bases from V and 1 base from J, leaving 16 bases between. In DNA form, the CDR3 reads TGTGCCAGCAGCTCCGCGGCGGGACTATGGAACACTGAAGCTTTCTTT. This encodes CASSSAAGLWNTEAFF.

The rearrangement links TRBV5-4 to TRBJ2-3, with a possible D match to TRBD2 (5 bases). This CDR3 is built from 20 residues. The germline V gene has CDR1 SGHNT and CDR2 YYREEE (reference sequence). With 0 bases removed from V and 1 base from J, the gap between germline ends came to 24 bases. CDR3 region: CASSLGVVGERAYGTDTQYF. Here the CDR3 DNA reads TGTGCCAGCAGCTTGGGGGTGGTGGGAGAACGGGCTTATGGCACAGATACGCAGTATTTT.

The chain joins TRBV6-5 to TRBJ2-7; 8 nucleotides line up with TRBD1. Germline CDR1 reads MNHEY; CDR2 reads SVGAGI. J lost 3 bases, V lost 6 bases, and 7 bases had no gene match. The CDR3 runs 14 residues. The CDR3 DNA sequence: TGTGCCAGCAGGAAGGGACAGGACTTCTACGAGCAGTACTTC. Protein product: CASRKGQDFYEQYF.

The V call is TRBV18, the J call TRBJ1-2, with D perhaps TRBD1 (5 bases). This CDR3 comprises 15 residues. CDR1 is KGHSH, CDR2 LQKENI, per germline. Trimming removed 3 bases at V and 4 bases at J, with 15 bases between. For the CDR3, the DNA is TGTGCCAGCTCACCTCGAACTTCAGGGTTCTATGGCTACACCTTC. It codes for CASSPRTSGFYGYTF. Using reference TRBV18 and TRBJ1-2 for the parts outside the CDR3, the full variable domain is NAGVMQNPRHLVRRRGQEARLRCSPMKGHSHVYWYRQLPEEGLKFMVYLQKENIIDESGMPKERFSAEFPKEGPSILRIQQVVRGDSAAYFCASSPRTSGFYGYTFGSGTRLTVV.

The V call is TRBV28, the J call TRBJ1-2; TRBD1 matches 10 bases. The germline gives CDR1 MDHEN, CDR2 SYDVKM. Losses at the gene ends were 5 bases for V and 1 base for J; bases not matched to a gene: 13. This CDR3 comprises 18 residues. CDR3 in DNA: TGTGCCAGCAGTACCCAGGACAGGGGGTCTTTCCGTAACTATGGCTACACCTTC. Protein: CASSTQDRGSFRNYGYTF.

This sequence joins TRBV30 and TRBJ1-1; 7 bases are shared with TRBD1. Trimming took 4 bases from V and 4 from J; bases not matched to a gene: 9. The CDR3 length is 14 residues. Germline-derived CDR1 and CDR2 are GTSNPN and SVGIG (reference sequence). The CDR3 bases are TGTGCCTGGAAAAAGACAGGGAGTCTCACTGAAGCTTTCTTT. Translating it yields CAWKKTGSLTEAFF.